This T cell receptor (beta chain) was documented in a study of PD-1 blockade in classical Hodgkin lymphoma. General observations from the study: Baseline diversity in complete responders resembled that of newly diagnosed patients. What caused the repertoire differences, perhaps disease activity or prior therapy, remains undefined.

Brentuximab vedotin exposure varied, and every patient relapsed after autologous stem cell transplantation. Remarks on this clone: Its matching antigen is unknown.

This CDR3 is 13 amino acids long. CDR1 and CDR2 from the germline V gene are LNHDA and SQIVND (reference sequence). With 4 bases removed from V and 3 bases from J, the gap between germline ends came to 8 bases. Using immunoSEQ multiplex PCR, the repertoire was profiled, and TCRdb retains in-frame clones only, with some absent. The data hold roughly 81,000 clones, with over 90% observed a single time. Sample: peripheral blood mononuclear cells (PBMCs), taken before the second cycle of nivolumab. The J gene is TRBJ2-3, the V gene TRBV19; D is unresolved. The receptor's source is a human donor with classical Hodgkin lymphoma. The CDR3 loop is CASSTGRTDTQYF. The CDR3 DNA sequence: TGTGCCAGTAGTACCGGACGAACAGATACGCAGTATTTT.